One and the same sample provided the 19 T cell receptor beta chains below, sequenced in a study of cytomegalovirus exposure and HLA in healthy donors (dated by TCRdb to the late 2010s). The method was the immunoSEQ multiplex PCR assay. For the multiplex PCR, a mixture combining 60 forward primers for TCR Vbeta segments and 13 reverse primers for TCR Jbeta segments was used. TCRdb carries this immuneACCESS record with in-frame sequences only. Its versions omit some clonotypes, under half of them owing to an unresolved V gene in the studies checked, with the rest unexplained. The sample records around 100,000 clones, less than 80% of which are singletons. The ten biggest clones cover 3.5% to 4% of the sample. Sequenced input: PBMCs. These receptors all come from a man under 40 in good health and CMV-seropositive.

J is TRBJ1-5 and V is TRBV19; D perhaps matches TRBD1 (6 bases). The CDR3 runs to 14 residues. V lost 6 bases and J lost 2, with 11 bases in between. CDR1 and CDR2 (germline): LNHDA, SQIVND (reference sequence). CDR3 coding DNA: TGTGCCAGTAGCTCACAGGGAGGCAATCAGCCCCAGCATTTT. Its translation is CASSSQGGNQPQHF.

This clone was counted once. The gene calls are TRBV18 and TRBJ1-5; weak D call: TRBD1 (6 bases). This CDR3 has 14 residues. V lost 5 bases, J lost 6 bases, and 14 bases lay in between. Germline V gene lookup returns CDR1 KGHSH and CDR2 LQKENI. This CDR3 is CASSGTGYAQPQHF. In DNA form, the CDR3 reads TGTGCCAGCTCAGGCACAGGGTATGCTCAGCCCCAGCATTTT.

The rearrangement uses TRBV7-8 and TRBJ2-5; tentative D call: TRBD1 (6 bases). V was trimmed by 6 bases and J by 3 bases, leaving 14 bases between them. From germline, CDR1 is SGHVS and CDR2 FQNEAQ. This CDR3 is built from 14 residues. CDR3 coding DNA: TGTGCCAGCAGAGCAACAGGGATGGAAGAGACCCAGTACTTC. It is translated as CASRATGMEETQYF.

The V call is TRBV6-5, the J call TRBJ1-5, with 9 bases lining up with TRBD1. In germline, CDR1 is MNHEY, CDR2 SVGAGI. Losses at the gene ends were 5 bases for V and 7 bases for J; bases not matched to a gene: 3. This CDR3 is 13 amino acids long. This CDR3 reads CASSGTGRQPQHF. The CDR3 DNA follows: TGTGCCAGCAGTGGGACAGGGAGGCAGCCCCAGCATTTT.

CDR3: CASSQGNRAMANTF. For the CDR3, the DNA is TGTGCCAGCAGCCAAGGTAACAGGGCGATGGCAAACACCTTC. The chain carries TRBV14 and TRBJ1-2; D is possibly TRBD1 (6 bases). In germline, CDR1 is SGHDN, CDR2 FVKESK. V dropped 1 base and J dropped 12 bases, with 18 bases sitting between them. There are 14 residues in the CDR3.

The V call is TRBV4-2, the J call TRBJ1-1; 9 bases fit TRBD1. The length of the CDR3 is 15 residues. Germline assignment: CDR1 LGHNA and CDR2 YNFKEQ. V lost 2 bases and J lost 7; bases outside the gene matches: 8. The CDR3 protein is CASSQPGQGWGEAFF. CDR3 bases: TGTGCCAGCAGCCAACCGGGACAGGGCTGGGGTGAAGCTTTCTTT.

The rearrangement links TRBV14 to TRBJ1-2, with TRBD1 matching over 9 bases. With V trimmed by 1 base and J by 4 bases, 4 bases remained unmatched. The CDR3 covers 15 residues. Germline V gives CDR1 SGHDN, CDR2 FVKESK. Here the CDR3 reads CASSQGTGAFYGYTF. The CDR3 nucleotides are TGTGCCAGCAGCCAAGGGACAGGGGCGTTCTATGGCTACACCTTC.

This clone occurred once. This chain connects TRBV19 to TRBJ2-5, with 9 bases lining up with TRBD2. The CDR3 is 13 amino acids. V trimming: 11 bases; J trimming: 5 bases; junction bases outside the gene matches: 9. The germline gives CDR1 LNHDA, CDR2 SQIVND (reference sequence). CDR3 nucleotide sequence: TGTGCCTCTTGGGCGGGGGGGCCGGAGACCCAGTACTTC. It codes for CASWAGGPETQYF. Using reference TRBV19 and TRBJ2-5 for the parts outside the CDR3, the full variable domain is DGGITQSPKYLFRKEGQNVTLSCEQNLNHDAMYWYRQDPGQGLRLIYYSQIVNDFQKGDIAEGYSVSREKKESFPLTVTSAQKNPTAFYLCASWAGGPETQYFGPGTRLLVL.

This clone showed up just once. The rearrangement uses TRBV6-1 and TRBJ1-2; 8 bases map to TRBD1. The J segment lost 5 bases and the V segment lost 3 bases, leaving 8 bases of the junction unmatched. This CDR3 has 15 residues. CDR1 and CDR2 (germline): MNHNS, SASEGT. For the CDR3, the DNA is TGTGCCAGCAGTGACTTCCGGGACAGGTCGTATGGCTACACCTTC. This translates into CASSDFRDRSYGYTF.

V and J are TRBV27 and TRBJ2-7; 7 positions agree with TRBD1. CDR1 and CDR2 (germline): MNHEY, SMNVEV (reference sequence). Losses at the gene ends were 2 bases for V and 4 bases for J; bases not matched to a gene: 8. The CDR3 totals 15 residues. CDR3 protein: CASSLQGTESYEQYF. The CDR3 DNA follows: TGTGCCAGCAGTTTACAGGGGACAGAGAGTTACGAGCAGTACTTC.

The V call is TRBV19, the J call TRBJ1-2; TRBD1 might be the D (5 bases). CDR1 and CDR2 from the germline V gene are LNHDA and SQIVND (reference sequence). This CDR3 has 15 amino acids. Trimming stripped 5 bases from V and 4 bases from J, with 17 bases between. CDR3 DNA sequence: TGTGCCAGTAGTCCGAGTCGGGGGATGATCTATGGCTACACCTTC. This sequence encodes CASSPSRGMIYGYTF.

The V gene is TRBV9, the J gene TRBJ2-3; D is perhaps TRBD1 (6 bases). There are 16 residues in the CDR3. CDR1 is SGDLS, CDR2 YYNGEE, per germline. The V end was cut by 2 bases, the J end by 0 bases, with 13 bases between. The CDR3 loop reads CASSVLLGASTDTQYF. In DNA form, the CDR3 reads TGTGCCAGCAGCGTTCTTCTGGGGGCTAGCACAGATACGCAGTATTTT.

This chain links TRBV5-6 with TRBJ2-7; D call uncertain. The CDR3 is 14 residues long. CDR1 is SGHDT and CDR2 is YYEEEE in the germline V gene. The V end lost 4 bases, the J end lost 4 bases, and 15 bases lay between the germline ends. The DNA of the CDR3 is TGTGCCAGCAGCCCGTACAGCACCTCTTACGAGCAGTACTTC. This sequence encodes CASSPYSTSYEQYF.

The CDR3 DNA is TGTGCCAGCAGCCCAAGCCGGGGGGCTAGCTATGGCTACACCTTC. Amino acid sequence: CASSPSRGASYGYTF. The J gene is TRBJ1-2, the V gene TRBV7-9; D may be TRBD1 (6 bases). The CDR3 runs to 15 residues. Trimming shortened V by 5 bases and J by 4 bases, and 17 bases separated the two germline ends. Germline V gene lookup returns CDR1 SEHNR and CDR2 FQNEAQ (reference sequence).

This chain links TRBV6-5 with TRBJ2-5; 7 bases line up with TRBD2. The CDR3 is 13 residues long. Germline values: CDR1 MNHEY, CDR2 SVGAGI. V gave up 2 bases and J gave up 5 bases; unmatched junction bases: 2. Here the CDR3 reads CASSYAAGETQYF. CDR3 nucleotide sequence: TGTGCCAGCAGTTACGCAGCGGGGGAGACCCAGTACTTC.

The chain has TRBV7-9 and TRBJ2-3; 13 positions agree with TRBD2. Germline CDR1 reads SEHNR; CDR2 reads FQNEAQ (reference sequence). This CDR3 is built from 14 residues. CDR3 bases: TGTGGAAGACTAGCGGGGGGTCGCACAGATACGCAGTATTTT. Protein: CGRLAGGRTDTQYF.

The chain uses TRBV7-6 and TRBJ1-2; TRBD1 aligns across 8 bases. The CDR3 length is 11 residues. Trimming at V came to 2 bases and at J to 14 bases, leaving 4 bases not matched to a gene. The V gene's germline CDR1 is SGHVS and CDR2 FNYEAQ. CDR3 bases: TGTGCCAGCAGCTTACAGGGGGCTCCTACCTTC. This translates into CASSLQGAPTF.

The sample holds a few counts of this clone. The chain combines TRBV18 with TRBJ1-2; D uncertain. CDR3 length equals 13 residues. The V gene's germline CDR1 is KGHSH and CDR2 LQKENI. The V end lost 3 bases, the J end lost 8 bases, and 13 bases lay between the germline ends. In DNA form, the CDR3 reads TGTGCCAGCTCACCCGGTGTGTTTAACGGCTACACCTTC. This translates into CASSPGVFNGYTF. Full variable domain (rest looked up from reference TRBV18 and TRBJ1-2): NAGVMQNPRHLVRRRGQEARLRCSPMKGHSHVYWYRQLPEEGLKFMVYLQKENIIDESGMPKERFSAEFPKEGPSILRIQQVVRGDSAAYFCASSPGVFNGYTFGSGTRLTVV.

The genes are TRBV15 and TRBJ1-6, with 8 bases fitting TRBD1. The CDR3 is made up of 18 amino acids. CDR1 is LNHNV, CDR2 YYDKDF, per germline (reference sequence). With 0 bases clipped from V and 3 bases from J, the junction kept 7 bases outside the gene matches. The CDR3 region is CATSRDRPGGLYNSPLHF. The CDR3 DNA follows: TGTGCCACCAGCAGAGATAGGCCAGGGGGCCTCTATAATTCACCCCTCCACTTT.